This T cell receptor beta chain was sequenced during a study of cytomegalovirus exposure and HLA in healthy donors. Study-wide findings and caveats: In vitro experiments confirmed that three CMV-associated chains were specific for CMV antigens.

In regard to this clone: Its cognate antigen is unknown.

Repertoires were generated with immunoSEQ multiplex PCR, while TCRdb's copy carries only in-frame clones and drops some. The table has roughly 120,000 clones, just under 95% seen once. V shed 5 bases and J 0 bases; nucleotides not matched to a gene: 11. Per the germline V gene, CDR1 is SGHDT and CDR2 is YYEEEE. CDR3 length: 16 residues. The material sequenced was PBMCs. This chain joins TRBV5-6 and TRBJ2-7; 7 bases line up with TRBD1. This TCR came from a woman between 18 and 29 years old in good health and CMV-seronegative. The CDR3 spells CASSYIWTGSSYEQYF. The CDR3 nucleotides are TGTGCCAGCAGTTACATCTGGACAGGTAGCTCCTACGAGCAGTACTTC.